This T cell receptor beta chain was profiled in a study of blood T cell repertoires in COVID-19. Study-level background: From the United States, Italy and Spain came samples of acute and convalescent COVID-19. Nucleic acid was either cDNA or gDNA, and it came from T cells, B-cell-depleted T cells, or PBMCs.

Original methodology: For nucleated cells, counts were estimated from reference gene primer amplification. Generated by immunoSEQ multiplex PCR, the TCRdb table keeps only in-frame clones and is missing some. V and J calls and clone size are copied from that table; D and trimming were computed from the DNA. The data contain more than 90,000 clones, about 89% of them seen just once; the ten biggest clones take up approximately 15%. The CDR3 is 12 amino acids. Germline-derived CDR1 and CDR2 are SGHDN and FVKESK. V was clipped by 3 bases and J by 4 bases, with 6 bases between them. The genes are TRBV14 and TRBJ1-1, with no clear D. Sample: peripheral blood. This clonotype was sampled from a man aged 45-65 years with acute or convalescent COVID-19. The CDR3 sequence is CASSQVGTEAFF. The CDR3 nucleotides read TGTGCCAGCAGCCAGGTCGGCACTGAAGCTTTCTTT.